This record covers a single T cell receptor beta chain. Its matching antigen is unknown. The CDR3 covers 18 residues. Germline lookup yields CDR1 MDHEN and CDR2 SYDVKM. Trimming took 5 bases from V and 2 from J; bases not matched to a gene: 12. This specimen comes from a study of T-cell reconstitution after alpha-beta-depleted transplantation in children. Study-wide points: Several patients had high TCRbeta diversity at day 60; it came from surviving recipient T cells and thymic progenitors. T-cell counts and diversity at one year following transplant were attributed mainly to newly produced T cells. Where alpha-beta T cells came from about two months after transplant was reportedly several hundred expanded graft clones.

Construction of the TCRbeta library involved unique molecular identifiers. TCRdb reprocessed the PCR reads with MiXCR, giving one entry per CDR3 protein. The sample records fewer than 450,000 distinct CDR3 sequences, around 15% being singletons. The material sequenced was PBMCs, mostly from graft donor cells, taken 360 days after TCRalphabeta/CD19-depleted stem cell transplant. This receptor was identified in a male patient between 2 and 9 years old who had a stem cell transplant for acute lymphoblastic leukemia, so the T cells may come from the graft donor. The chain combines TRBV28 with TRBJ1-5, with 10 bases that match TRBD1. CDR3 residues: CASSPPGQGWEGNQPQHF. DNA of the CDR3: TGTGCCAGCAGTCCACCGGGACAGGGGTGGGAGGGCAATCAGCCCCAGCATTTT.